The clone carrying this T cell receptor (beta chain) was counted between two and nine times. Its specificity is not known. Other DNA sequences in the same sample also yield this CDR3. Extracted from the samples, RNA was reverse transcribed into cDNA to serve as the sequencing template. Assay used: immunoSEQ multiplex PCR; TCRdb lists only in-frame clones, some missing. Of around 250,000 clones in the sample, 67% were seen once. These data originate in a study of CD8+ T cells in alopecia areata. The overall study: Oral tofacitinib, 5 to 10 mg twice daily, was given in an open-label trial. Tofacitinib continued for 6 to 18 months and was then withheld for 6 months. Overall study findings and caveats: Normal skin contains resident alphabeta T cells, and these are also sequenced in scalp samples. Higher clonality than in normal scalp was seen in lesional scalp, especially alopecia totalis/universalis.

The CDR3 extends over 14 amino acids. The germline V and J ends were trimmed by 2 bases and 2 bases, with 9 bases remaining between them. CDR1 SGHRS and CDR2 YFSETQ come from the germline V gene. The chain uses TRBV5-1 and TRBJ2-3; tentatively, D is TRBD2 (5 bases). Here the sequenced sample was CD4+ T cells sorted from blood, taken at week 0. The sequence derives from a human donor with alopecia areata. The DNA of the CDR3 is TGCGCCAGCAGCTTCCGGGATCCCACAGATACGCAGTATTTT. Its protein product is CASSFRDPTDTQYF.